This TCR beta chain derives from a study of neurological immune-mediated disorders. Study outcomes and limitations: There were no CDR3 amino acid sequences shared by expanded clones across subjects, a result suggesting private repertoires in all groups. The repertoires of 18 of 34 multiple sclerosis patients fell into one related-CDR3 cluster (a possible signature) under phylogenetic grouping. The study found the most TCR clonal expansion in HTLV-1-associated myelopathy and the least in multiple sclerosis, below healthy controls.

Synthesis of cDNA was carried out by template-switch 5'RACE. The reaction used 10-nucleotide random UMIs. TCRdb called the 5' RACE reads again in MiXCR, with one record for every CDR3 protein. This table has 50,000 to 55,000 distinct CDR3 sequences, approximately 3.9% appearing once. This clonotype was picked up many times. Its antigen is still unknown. Germline V gene lookup returns CDR1 DFQATT and CDR2 SNEGSKA (reference sequence). Trimming took off 2 bases at V and 5 bases at J, with 10 bases between the two ends. The CDR3 spans 13 residues. This sequence originates from a man in his 60s with multiple sclerosis. This chain links TRBV20-1 with TRBJ2-4; D possibly matches TRBD1 or TRBD2 (6 bases each). Material: PBMCs. This CDR3 reads CSARRRGENIQYF. The CDR3 bases are TGCAGTGCTAGAAGGAGGGGGGAAAACATTCAGTACTTC.